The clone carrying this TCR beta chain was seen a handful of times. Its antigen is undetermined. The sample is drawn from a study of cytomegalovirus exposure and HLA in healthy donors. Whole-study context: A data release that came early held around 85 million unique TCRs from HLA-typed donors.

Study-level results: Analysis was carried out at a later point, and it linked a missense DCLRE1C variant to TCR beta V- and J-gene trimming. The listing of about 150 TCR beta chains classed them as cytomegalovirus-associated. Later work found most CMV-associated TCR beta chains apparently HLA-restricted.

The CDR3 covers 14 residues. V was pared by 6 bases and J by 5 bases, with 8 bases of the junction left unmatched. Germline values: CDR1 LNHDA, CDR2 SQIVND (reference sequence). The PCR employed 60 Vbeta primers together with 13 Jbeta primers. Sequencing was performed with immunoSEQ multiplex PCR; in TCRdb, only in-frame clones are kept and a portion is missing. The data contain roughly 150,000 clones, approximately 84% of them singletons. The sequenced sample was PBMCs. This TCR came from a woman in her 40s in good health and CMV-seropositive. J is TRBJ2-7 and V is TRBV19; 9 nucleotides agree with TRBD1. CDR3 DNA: TGTGCCAGTAGGCCCGGGACAGGGTCCCACGAGCAGTACTTC. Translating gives CASRPGTGSHEQYF.